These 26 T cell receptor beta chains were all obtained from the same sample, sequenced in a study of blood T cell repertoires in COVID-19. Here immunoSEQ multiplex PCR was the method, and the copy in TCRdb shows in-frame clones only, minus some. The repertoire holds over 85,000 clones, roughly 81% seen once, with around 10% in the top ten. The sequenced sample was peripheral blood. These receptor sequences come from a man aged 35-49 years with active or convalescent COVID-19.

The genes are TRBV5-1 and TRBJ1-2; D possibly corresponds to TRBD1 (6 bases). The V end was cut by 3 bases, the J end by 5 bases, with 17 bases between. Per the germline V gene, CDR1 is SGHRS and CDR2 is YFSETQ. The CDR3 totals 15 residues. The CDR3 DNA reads TGCGCCAGCAGCTCGCCCGGGACACTTCCATATGGCTACACCTTC. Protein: CASSSPGTLPYGYTF.

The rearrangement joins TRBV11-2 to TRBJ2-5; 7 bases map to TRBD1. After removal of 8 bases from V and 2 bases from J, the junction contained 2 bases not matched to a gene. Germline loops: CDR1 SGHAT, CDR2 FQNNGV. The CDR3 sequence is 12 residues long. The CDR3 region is CASSGGQETQYF. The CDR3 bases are TGTGCCAGCTCAGGGGGTCAAGAGACCCAGTACTTC.

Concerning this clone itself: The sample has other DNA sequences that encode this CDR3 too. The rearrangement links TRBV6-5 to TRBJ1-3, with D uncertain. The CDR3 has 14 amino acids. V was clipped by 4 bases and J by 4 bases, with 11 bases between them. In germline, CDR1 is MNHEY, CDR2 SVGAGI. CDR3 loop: CASSSSRGGNTIYF. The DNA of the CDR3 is TGTGCCAGCAGTTCCTCCCGAGGCGGAAACACCATATATTTT.

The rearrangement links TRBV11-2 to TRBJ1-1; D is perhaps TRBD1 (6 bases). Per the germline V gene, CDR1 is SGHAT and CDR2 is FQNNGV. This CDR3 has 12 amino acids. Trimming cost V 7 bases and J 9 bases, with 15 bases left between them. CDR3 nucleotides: TGTGCCAGCACCTCGGGGGGCAGTCAAGCTTTCTTT. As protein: CASTSGGSQAFF.

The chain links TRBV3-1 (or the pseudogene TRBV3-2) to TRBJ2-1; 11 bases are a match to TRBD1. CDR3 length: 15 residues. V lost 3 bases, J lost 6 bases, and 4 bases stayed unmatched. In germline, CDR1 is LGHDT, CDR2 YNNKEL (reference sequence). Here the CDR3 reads CASSHTGTGGNEQFF. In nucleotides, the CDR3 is TGTGCCAGCAGCCACACCGGGACAGGGGGCAATGAGCAGTTCTTC.

The CDR3 here is CASSTTYRDRGWETQYF. The CDR3, as DNA: TGTGCCAGCAGCACTACGTACCGGGACCGGGGGTGGGAGACCCAGTACTTC. V and J are TRBV11-2 and TRBJ2-5; a weak D match, TRBD2 (6 bases). The CDR3 consists of 17 residues. Germline V lookup: CDR1 SGHAT, CDR2 FQNNGV. V was cut by 5 bases and J by 5 bases, with 24 bases left in between.

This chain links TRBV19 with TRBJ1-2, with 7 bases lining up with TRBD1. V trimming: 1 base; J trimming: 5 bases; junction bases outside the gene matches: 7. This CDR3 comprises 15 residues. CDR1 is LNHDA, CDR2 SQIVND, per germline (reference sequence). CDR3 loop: CASSIAAGTAYGYTF. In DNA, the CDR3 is TGTGCCAGTAGTATAGCTGCCGGGACAGCGTATGGCTACACCTTC.

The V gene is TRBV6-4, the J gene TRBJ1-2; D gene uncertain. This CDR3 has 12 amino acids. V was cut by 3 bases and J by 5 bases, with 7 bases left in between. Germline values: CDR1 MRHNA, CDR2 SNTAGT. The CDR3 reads CASSDSGYGYTF. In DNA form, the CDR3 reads TGTGCCAGCAGTGATTCGGGGTATGGCTACACCTTC.

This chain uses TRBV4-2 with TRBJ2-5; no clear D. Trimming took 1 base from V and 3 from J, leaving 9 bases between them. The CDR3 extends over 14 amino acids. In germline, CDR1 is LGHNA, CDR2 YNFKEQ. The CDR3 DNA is TGTGCCAGCAGCCAAGGAGGATTAGAAGAGACCCAGTACTTC. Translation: CASSQGGLEETQYF.

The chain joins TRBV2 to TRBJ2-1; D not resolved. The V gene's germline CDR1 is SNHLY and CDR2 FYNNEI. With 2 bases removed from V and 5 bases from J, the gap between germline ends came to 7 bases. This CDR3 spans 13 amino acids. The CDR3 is CASSEITDNEQFF. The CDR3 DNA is TGTGCCAGCAGTGAAATTACGGACAATGAGCAGTTCTTC.

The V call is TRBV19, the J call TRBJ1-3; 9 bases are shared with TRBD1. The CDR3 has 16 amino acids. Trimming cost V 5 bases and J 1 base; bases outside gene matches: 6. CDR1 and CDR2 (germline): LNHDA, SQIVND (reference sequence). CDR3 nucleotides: TGTGCCAGTAGTCTGGGGACAGGGACTTCTGGAAACACCATATATTTT. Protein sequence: CASSLGTGTSGNTIYF.

The CDR3 DNA reads as TGTGCCAGCAGCTTTCTCGCAGGGGACAACTATGGCTACACCTTC. Residues: CASSFLAGDNYGYTF. V and J are TRBV7-9 and TRBJ1-2, with D possibly being TRBD1 (6 bases). The V gene's germline CDR1 is SEHNR and CDR2 FQNEAQ (reference sequence). V lost 3 bases and J lost 2, with 13 bases in between. CDR3 length equals 15 residues.

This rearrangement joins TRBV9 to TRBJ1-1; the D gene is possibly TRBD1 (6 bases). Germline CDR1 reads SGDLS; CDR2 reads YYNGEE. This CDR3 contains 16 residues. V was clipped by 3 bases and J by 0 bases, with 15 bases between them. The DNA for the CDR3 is TGTGCCAGCAGCGCCGAGGGACACGTATTGAACACTGAAGCTTTCTTT. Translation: CASSAEGHVLNTEAFF. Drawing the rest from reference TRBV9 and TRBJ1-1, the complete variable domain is DSGVTQTPKHLITATGQRVTLRCSPRSGDLSVYWYQQSLDQGLQFLIQYYNGEERAKGNILERFSAQQFPDLHSELNLSSLELGDSALYFCASSAEGHVLNTEAFFGQGTRLTVV.

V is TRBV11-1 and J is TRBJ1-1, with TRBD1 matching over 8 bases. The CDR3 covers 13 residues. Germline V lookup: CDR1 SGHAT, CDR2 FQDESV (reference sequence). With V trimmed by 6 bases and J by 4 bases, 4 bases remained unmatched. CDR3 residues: CASRFDRGTEAFF. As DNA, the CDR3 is TGTGCCAGCAGGTTTGACAGGGGCACTGAAGCTTTCTTT.

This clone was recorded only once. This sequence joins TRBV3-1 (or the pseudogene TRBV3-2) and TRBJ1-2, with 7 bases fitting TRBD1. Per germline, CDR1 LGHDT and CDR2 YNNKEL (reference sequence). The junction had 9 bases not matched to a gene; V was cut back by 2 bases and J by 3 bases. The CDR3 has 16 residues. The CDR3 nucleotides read TGTGCCAGCAGCCAACGACAGGGAGTTTTTCACTATGGCTACACCTTC. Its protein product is CASSQRQGVFHYGYTF.

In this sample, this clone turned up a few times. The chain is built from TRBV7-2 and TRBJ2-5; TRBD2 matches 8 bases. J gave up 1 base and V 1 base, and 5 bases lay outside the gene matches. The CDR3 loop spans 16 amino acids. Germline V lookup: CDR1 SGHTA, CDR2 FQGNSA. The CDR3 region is CASSLVASGPQETQYF. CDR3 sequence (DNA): TGTGCCAGCAGCTTAGTGGCTAGCGGGCCCCAAGAGACCCAGTACTTC.

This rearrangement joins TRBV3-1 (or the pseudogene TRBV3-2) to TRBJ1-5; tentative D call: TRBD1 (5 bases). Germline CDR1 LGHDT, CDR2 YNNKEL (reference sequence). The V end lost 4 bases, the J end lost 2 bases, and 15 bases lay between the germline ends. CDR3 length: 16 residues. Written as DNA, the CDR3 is TGTGCCAGCAGCCCTGGGGGAGGTTCGGGCAATCAGCCCCAGCATTTT. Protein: CASSPGGGSGNQPQHF.

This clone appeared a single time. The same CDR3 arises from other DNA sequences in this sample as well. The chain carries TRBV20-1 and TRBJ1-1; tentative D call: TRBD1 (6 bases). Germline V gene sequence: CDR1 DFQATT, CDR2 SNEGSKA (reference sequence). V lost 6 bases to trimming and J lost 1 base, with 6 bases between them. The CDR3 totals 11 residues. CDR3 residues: CSATGNTEAFF. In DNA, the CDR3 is TGCAGTGCGACAGGGAACACTGAAGCTTTCTTT.

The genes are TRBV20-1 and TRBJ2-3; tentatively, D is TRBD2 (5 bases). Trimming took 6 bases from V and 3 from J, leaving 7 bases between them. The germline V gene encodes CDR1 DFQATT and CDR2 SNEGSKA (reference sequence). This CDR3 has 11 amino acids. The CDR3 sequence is CSAIATDTQYF. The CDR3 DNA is TGCAGTGCGATAGCGACAGATACGCAGTATTTT.

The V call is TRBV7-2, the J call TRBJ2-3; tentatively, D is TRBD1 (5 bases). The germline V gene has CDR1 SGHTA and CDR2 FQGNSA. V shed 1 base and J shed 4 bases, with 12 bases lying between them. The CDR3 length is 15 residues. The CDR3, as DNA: TGTGCCAGCAGCTTAGTGGGTGGGGCCGCAGATACGCAGTATTTT. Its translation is CASSLVGGAADTQYF. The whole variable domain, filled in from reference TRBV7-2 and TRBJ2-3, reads GAGVSQSPSNKVTEKGKDVELRCDPISGHTALYWYRQSLGQGLEFLIYFQGNSAPDKSGLPSDRFSAERTGGSVSTLTIQRTQQEDSAVYLCASSLVGGAADTQYFGPGTRLTVL.

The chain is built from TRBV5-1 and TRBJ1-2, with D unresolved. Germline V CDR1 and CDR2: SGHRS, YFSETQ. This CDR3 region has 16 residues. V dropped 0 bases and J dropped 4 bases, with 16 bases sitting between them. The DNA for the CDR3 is TGCGCCAGCAGCTTGGTTACCCAGATGATAACCTATGGCTACACCTTC. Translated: CASSLVTQMITYGYTF.

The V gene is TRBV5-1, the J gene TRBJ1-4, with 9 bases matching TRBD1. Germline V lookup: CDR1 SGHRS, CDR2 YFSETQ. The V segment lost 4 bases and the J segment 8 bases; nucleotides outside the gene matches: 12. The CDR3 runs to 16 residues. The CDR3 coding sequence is TGCGCCAGCAGCCTCTTACCGGGACAGGGAGGAGAAAAACTGTTTTTT. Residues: CASSLLPGQGGEKLFF.

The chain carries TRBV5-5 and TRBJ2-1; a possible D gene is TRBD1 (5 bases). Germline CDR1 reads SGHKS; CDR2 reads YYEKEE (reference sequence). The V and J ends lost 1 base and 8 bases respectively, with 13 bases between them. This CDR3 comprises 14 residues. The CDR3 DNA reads TGTGCCAGCAGCTTGTTGTCAGGGTTGCATGAGCAGTTCTTC. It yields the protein CASSLLSGLHEQFF.

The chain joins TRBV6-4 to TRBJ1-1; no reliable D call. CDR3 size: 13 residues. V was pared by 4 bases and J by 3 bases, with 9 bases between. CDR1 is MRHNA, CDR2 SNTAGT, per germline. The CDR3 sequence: CASSATAYTEAFF. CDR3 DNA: TGTGCCAGCAGTGCGACTGCTTACACTGAAGCTTTCTTT.

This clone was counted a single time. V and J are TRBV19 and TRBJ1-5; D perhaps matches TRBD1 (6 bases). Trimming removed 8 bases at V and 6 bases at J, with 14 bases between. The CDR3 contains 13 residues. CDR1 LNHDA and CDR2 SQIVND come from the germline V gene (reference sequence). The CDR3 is CASQLGHRQPQHF. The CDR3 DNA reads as TGTGCCAGTCAACTGGGACACCGTCAGCCCCAGCATTTT.

The CDR3 DNA follows: TGTGCCAGTAGTAAGGACAGGGGACCAAAAGGAAAACTGTTTTTT. This codes for CASSKDRGPKGKLFF. The V and J genes are TRBV19 and TRBJ1-4; 9 bases line up with TRBD1. V was pared by 4 bases and J by 10 bases, with 10 bases of the junction left unmatched. Looked up from germline, CDR1 is LNHDA and CDR2 is SQIVND (reference sequence). CDR3 length equals 15 residues.